This T cell receptor beta chain was recorded in a study of T cell repertoires in cytomegalovirus infection. TCRdb recomputed calls from the reads with MiXCR, one row per CDR3 protein. This table has approximately 290,000 distinct CDR3 sequences, around 25% appearing once. Germline-derived CDR1 and CDR2 are MNHEY and SVGEGT. Deletions cut 2 bases from V and 1 base from J, with 3 bases between. The CDR3 has 13 amino acids. Input material: PBMCs. The clonotype originates from a human donor in good health (CMV status not recorded). Some clones in this sample may be carry-over from other donors' samples. This chain connects TRBV6-2 or TRBV6-3 to TRBJ1-3; D gene ambiguous. CDR3 protein: CASSYGSGNTIYF. For the CDR3, the DNA is TGTGCCAGCAGTTACGGGTCTGGAAACACCATATATTTT.